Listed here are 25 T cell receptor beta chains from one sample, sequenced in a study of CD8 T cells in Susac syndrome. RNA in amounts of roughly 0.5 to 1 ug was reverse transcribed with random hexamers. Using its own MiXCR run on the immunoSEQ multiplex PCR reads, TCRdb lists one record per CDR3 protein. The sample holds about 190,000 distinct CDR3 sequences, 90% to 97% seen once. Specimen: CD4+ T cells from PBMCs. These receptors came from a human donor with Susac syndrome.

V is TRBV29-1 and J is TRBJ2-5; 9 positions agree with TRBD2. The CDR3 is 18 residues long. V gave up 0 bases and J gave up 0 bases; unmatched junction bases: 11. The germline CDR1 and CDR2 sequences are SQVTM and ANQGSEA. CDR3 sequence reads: CSVEDALAGTWYQETQYF. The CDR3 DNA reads TGCAGCGTTGAAGATGCGCTAGCGGGGACTTGGTACCAAGAGACCCAGTACTTC.

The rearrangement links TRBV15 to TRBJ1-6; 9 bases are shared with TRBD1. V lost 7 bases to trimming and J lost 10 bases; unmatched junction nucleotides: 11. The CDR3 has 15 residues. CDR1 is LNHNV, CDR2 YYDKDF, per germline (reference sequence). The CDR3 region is CATKSRDRVSSPLHF. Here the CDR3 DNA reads TGTGCCACCAAAAGCCGGGACAGGGTATCCTCACCCCTCCACTTT.

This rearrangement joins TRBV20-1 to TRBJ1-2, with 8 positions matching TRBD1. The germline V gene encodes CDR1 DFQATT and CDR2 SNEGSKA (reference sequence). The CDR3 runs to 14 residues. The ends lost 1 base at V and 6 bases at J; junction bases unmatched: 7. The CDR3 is CSARGDRPTDGYTF. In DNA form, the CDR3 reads TGCAGTGCTAGAGGGGACAGGCCGACGGATGGCTACACCTTC.

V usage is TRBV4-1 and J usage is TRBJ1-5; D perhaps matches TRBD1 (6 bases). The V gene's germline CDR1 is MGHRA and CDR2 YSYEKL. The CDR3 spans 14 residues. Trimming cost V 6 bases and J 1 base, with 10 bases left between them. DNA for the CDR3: TGCGCCAGCAGATCCACAGGGAGCAATCAGCCCCAGCATTTT. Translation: CASRSTGSNQPQHF.

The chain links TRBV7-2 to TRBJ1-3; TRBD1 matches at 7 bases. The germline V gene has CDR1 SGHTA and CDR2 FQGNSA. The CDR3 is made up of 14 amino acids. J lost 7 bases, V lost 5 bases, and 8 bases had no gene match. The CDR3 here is CASSTQTGSNTIYF. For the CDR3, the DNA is TGTGCCAGCAGCACACAGACAGGGTCCAACACCATATATTTT.

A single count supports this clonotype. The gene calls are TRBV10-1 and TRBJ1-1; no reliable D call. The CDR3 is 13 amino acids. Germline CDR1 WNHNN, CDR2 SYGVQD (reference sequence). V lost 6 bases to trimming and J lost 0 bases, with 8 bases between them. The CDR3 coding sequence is TGCGCCAGCAGCCAGGACGTGAACACTGAAGCTTTCTTT. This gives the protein CASSQDVNTEAFF.

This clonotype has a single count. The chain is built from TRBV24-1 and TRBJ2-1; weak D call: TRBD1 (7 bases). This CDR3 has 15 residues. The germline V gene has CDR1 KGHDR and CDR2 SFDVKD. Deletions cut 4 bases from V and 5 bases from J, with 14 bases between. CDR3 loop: CATSEPGGPNNEQFF. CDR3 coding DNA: TGTGCCACCAGTGAACCAGGGGGGCCCAACAATGAGCAGTTCTTC.

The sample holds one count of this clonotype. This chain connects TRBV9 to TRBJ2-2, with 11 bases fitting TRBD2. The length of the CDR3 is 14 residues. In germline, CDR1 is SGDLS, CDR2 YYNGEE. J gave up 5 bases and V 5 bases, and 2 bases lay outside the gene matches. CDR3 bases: TGTGCCAGCAGGAGACTAGCGGGGACCGGGGAGCTGTTTTTT. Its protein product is CASRRLAGTGELFF.

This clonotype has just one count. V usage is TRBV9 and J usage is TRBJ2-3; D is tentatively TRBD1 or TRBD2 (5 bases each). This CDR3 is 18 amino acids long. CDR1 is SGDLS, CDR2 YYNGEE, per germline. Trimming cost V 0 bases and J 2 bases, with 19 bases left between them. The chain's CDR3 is CASSVEIRSGRHTDTQYF. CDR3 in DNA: TGTGCCAGCAGCGTAGAAATCCGATCGGGACGACACACAGATACGCAGTATTTT.

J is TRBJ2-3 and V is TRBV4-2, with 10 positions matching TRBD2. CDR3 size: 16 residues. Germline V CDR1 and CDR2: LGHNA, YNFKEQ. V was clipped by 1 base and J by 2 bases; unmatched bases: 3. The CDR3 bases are TGTGCCAGCAGCCAAGTCGGACTAGCGGTCACAGATACGCAGTATTTT. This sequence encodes CASSQVGLAVTDTQYF.

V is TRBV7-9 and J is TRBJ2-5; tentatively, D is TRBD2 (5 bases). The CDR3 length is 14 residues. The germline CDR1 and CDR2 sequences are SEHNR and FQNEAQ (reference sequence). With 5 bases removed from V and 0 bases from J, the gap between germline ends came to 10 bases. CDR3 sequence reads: CASSATGNQETQYF. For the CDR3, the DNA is TGTGCCAGCAGCGCCACGGGGAACCAAGAGACCCAGTACTTC.

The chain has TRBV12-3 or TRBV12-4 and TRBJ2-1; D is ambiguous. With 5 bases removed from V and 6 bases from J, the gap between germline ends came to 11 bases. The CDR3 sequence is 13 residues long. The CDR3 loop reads CASSTLHGNEQFF. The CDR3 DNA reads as TGTGCCAGCAGTACATTACATGGCAATGAGCAGTTCTTC.

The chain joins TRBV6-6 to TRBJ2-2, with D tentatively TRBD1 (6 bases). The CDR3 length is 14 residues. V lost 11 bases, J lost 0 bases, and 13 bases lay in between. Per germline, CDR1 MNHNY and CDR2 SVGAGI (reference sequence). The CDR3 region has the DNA TGTGCCGTAAGGGGGAACGCGAACACCGGGGAGCTGTTTTTT. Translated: CAVRGNANTGELFF.

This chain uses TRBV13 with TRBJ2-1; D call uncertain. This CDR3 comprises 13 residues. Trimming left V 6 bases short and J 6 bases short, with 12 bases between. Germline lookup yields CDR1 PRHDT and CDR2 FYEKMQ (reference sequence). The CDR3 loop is CASSFRIRNEQFF. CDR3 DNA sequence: TGTGCCAGCAGTTTTAGGATTCGCAATGAGCAGTTCTTC.

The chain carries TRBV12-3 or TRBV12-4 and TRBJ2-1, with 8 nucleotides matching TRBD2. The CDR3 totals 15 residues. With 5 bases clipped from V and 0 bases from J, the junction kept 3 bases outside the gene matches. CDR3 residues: CASSMAGGSYNEQFF. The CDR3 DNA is TGTGCCAGCAGTATGGCGGGGGGCTCCTACAATGAGCAGTTCTTC.

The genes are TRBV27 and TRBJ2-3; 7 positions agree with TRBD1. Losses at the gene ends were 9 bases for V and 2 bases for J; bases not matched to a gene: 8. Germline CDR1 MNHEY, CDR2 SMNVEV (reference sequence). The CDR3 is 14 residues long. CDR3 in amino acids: CASDRAPFTDTQYF. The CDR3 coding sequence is TGTGCCAGTGACAGGGCGCCATTCACAGATACGCAGTATTTT.

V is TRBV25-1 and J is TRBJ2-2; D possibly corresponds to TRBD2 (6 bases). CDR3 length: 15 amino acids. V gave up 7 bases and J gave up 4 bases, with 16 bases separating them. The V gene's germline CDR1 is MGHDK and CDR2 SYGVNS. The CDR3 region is CASKRGGAGTGELFF. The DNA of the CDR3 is TGTGCCAGCAAAAGGGGCGGGGCGGGCACCGGGGAGCTGTTTTTT.

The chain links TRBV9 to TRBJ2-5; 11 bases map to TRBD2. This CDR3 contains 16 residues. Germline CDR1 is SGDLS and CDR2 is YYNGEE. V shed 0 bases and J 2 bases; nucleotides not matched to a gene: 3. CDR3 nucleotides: TGTGCCAGCAGCGTAGGGGCTAGCGGGGGGCAAGAGACCCAGTACTTC. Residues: CASSVGASGGQETQYF.

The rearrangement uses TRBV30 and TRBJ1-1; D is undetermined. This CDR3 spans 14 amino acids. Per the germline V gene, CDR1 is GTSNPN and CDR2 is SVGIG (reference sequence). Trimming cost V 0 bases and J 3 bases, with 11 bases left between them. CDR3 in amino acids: CAWSVGLGDTEAFF. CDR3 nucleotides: TGTGCCTGGAGTGTAGGGCTAGGAGACACTGAAGCTTTCTTT.

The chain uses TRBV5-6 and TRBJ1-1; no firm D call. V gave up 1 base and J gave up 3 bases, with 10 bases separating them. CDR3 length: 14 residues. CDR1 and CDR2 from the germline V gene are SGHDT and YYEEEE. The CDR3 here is CASSLNRGYTEAFF. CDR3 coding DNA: TGTGCCAGCAGCTTGAACCGGGGTTACACTGAAGCTTTCTTT.

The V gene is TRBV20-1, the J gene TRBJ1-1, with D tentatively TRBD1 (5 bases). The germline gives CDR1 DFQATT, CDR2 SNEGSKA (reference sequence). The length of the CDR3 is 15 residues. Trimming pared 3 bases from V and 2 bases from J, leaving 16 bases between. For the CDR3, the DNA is TGCAGTGCTAGGACCCCAAGGGGTCTTAACACTGAAGCTTTCTTT. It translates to CSARTPRGLNTEAFF.

The CDR3 coding sequence is TGCGCCAGCAGCCCGACGACTAGCGGGGGGATCACAGATACGCAGTATTTT. Its translation: CASSPTTSGGITDTQYF. The chain is built from TRBV5-1 and TRBJ2-3, with TRBD2 matching over 13 bases. The trim removed 4 bases at V and 2 bases at J, leaving 7 bases unmatched. The germline V gene has CDR1 SGHRS and CDR2 YFSETQ. The CDR3 is 17 residues long.

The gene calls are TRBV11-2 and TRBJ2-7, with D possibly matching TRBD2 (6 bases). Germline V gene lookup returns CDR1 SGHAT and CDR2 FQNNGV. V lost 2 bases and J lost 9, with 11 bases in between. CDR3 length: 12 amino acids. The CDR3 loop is CASSLLLGGQYF. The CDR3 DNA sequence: TGTGCCAGCAGCTTACTCCTGGGGGGGCAGTACTTC.

The CDR3: CSARDGAPIRPVYNEQFF. The CDR3 bases are TGCAGTGCTAGAGATGGGGCACCAATAAGACCCGTCTACAATGAGCAGTTCTTC. V usage is TRBV20-1 and J usage is TRBJ2-1, with D perhaps matching TRBD1 (5 bases). Trimming removed 0 bases at V and 3 bases at J, with 21 bases between. Germline V CDR1 and CDR2: DFQATT, SNEGSKA (reference sequence). This CDR3 is 18 amino acids long.

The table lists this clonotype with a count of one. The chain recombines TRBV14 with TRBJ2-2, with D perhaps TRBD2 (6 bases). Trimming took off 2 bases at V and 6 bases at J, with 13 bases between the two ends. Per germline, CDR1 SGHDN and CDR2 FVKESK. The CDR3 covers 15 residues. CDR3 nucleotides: TGTGCCAGCAGCCAACCGGAGGGGCGCGCCGGGGAGCTGTTTTTT. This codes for CASSQPEGRAGELFF.